These 8 T cell receptor beta chains came from one sample sequenced in a study of T cell repertoires in cytomegalovirus infection. From the reads, TCRdb called clonotypes with MiXCR, one entry per CDR3 protein. The sample consists of hundreds of thousands of distinct CDR3 sequences, approximately 31% of them appearing once. Their target antigens are unknown. Sequenced here: cultured CD8+ T cells from PBMCs, sampled from culture after CMV antigen stimulation. Receptors were obtained from a human donor in good health (CMV status not recorded). Some clones in this sample may be carry-over from other donors' samples.

This clonotype occurred a few times. This sequence joins TRBV3-1 and TRBJ2-7; TRBD1 aligns across 9 bases. Germline trimming cut 5 bases from V and 3 bases from J; bases unmatched to any gene: 8. The V gene's germline CDR1 is LGHDT and CDR2 YNNKEL (reference sequence). The CDR3 spans 15 residues. Written as DNA, the CDR3 is TGTGCCAGCAGCGGATTCTCGGACAGGGGCTACGAGCAGTACGTC. Protein: CASSGFSDRGYEQYV.

This chain connects TRBV29-1 to TRBJ1-1; no definite D call. The CDR3 has 11 amino acids. Germline lookup yields CDR1 SQVTM and CDR2 ANQGSEA. V lost 4 bases to trimming and J lost 1 base, with 4 bases between them. The CDR3 sequence is CSVASNTEAFF. The DNA of the CDR3 is TGCAGCGTTGCTTCGAACACTGAAGCTTTCTTT.

In its sample, this clonotype was seen a few times. At one boundary the junction diverges from the germline segment, which might be a read error. V and J are TRBV27 and TRBJ2-2; D remains unclear. The CDR3 has 14 amino acids. CDR1 is MNHEY, CDR2 SMNVEV, per germline (reference sequence). The CDR3 bases are TGTGCCAGCAGATCCGGAGCGAACCCCGGGGAGCTGTTTTTT. This gives the protein CASRSGANPGELFF.

In its sample, this clonotype was seen once. V usage is TRBV6-1 and J usage is TRBJ2-2; D call uncertain. Looked up from germline, CDR1 is MNHNS and CDR2 is SASEGT. The ends were cut back, 5 bases at V and 6 bases at J, with 22 bases in the middle. The CDR3 covers 17 residues. The CDR3: CASSSGIWSSNAGELFF. The CDR3 nucleotides are TGTGCCAGCAGTTCTGGGATATGGAGCTCTAACGCCGGGGAGCTGTTTTTT.

In its sample, this clonotype was seen once. This chain links TRBV12-3 or TRBV12-4 with TRBJ1-2; TRBD1 matches at 7 bases. V lost 5 bases, J lost 7 bases, and 4 bases stayed unmatched. The CDR3 loop spans 12 amino acids. The CDR3 sequence is CASSLTGFGYTF. Here the CDR3 DNA reads TGTGCCAGCAGTCTGACAGGGTTTGGCTACACCTTC.

The chain recombines TRBV6-1 with TRBJ2-1, with 11 bases aligning to TRBD2. The CDR3 extends over 17 amino acids. Looked up from germline, CDR1 is MNHNS and CDR2 is SASEGT. V lost 6 bases to trimming and J lost 6 bases; unmatched junction nucleotides: 13. The CDR3 bases are TGTGCCAGCAGATTATTTACTAGCGGGGGATATAGCAATGAGCAGTTCTTC. As protein: CASRLFTSGGYSNEQFF.

To note about this clonotype: One end of the junction varies from germline; a read error may be responsible. The chain uses TRBV7-6 and TRBJ2-7; D is uncertain. CDR1 is SGHVS and CDR2 is FNYEAQ in the germline V gene. This CDR3 is 15 amino acids long. This CDR3 reads CTSSLDFGSSYEQYF. The CDR3 nucleotides read TGTACCAGCAGCTTAGATTTTGGAAGCTCCTACGAGCAGTACTTC.

This clonotype was seen many times. V and J are TRBV28 and TRBJ2-5; the match to TRBD1 covers 8 bases. This CDR3 comprises 14 residues. The V gene end was trimmed by 4 bases and the J gene end by 7 bases; junction bases not matched to a gene: 8. Germline loops: CDR1 MDHEN, CDR2 SYDVKM. CDR3 region: CASSSDREVVTQYF. CDR3 sequence (DNA): TGTGCCAGCAGTTCGGACAGGGAGGTGGTGACCCAGTACTTC. The full variable domain, completed using reference TRBV28 and TRBJ2-5, is DVKVTQSSRYLVKRTGEKVFLECVQDMDHENMFWYRQDPGLGLRLIYFSYDVKMKEKGDIPEGYSVSREKKERFSLILESASTNQTSMYLCASSSDREVVTQYFGPGTRLLVL.